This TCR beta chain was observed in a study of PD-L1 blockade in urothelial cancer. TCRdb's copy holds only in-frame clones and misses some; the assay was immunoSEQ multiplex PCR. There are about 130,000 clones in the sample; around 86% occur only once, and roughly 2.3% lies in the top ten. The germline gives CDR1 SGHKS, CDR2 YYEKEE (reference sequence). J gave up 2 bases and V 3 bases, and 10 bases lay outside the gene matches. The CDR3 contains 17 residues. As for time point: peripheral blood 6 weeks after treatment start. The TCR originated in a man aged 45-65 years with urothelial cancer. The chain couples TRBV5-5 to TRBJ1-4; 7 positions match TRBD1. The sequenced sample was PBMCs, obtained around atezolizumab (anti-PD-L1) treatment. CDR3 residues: CASSSQTGSGTNEKLFF. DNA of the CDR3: TGTGCCAGCAGCTCCCAGACAGGGTCGGGGACTAATGAAAAACTGTTTTTT.